This entry describes one T cell receptor (beta chain). The data belong to a study of T cell changes during pregnancy in multiple sclerosis. Here immunoSEQ multiplex PCR was the method, and the copy in TCRdb shows in-frame clones only, minus some. The sample lists about 46,000 clones, approximately 92% seen once, with roughly 9% in the top ten. Sequenced material: CD8+ T cells from peripheral blood mononuclear cells, taken after pregnancy. This clonotype originated in a female donor with multiple sclerosis, enrolled in a pregnancy study.

The CDR3 DNA reads TGCGCCAGCAGTCGCCAACAGGGGACGAACACAGATACGCAGTATTTT. This gives the protein CASSRQQGTNTDTQYF. The rearrangement links TRBV23-1 to TRBJ2-3; 7 bases agree with TRBD1. TRBV23-1 is designated an ORF whose function remains uncertain. This CDR3 has 16 residues. Trimming took 4 bases from V and 2 from J; bases not matched to a gene: 9.